A single T cell receptor (beta chain) is shown here with its context. A few counts support this clone. The clone's antigen remains unknown. The input lacks base qualities; no much larger clone sits a single base away. Library method: PCR. Reads for this sample came from an Illumina HiSeq 4000. High-throughput sequencing was used to profile the CDR3 region of the TCR beta-chain in every patient. From the authors' description of their analysis: Drawing on CDR3 differences between clinicopathological groups, the researchers built a classifier meant to tell apart patients with distant-metastatic papillary thyroid cancer. Repertoire diversity was assessed with the Shannon index, and tumor-blood repertoire similarity with the Morisita-Horn index. The raw public reads went through TCRdb reprocessing: fastp at Q25, MiXCR clone calling, in-frame beta chains kept. These V and J calls derive from TCRdb rather than the authors' analysis. Within this sample are 20,000 to 25,000 clones, with around 28% of them counted one time only. Jointly, the top ten make up around 5.4% of the sample.

This entry belongs to a study of metastatic and nonmetastatic thyroid tumors (dated by TCRdb to 2018 to 2021). With regard to the full study: For patients with malignant and with benign thyroid disease, the researchers compared repertoires between peripheral blood samples and tumor or nodule tissue samples. General conclusions and limits of the study: In both blood and tumor samples, TCR beta diversity was reported to be significantly higher in malignant tumors than in benign nodules.

No treatment had been received by any patient before thyroid surgery. Patient clinical samples collected from about 2011 to 2018 were retrospectively analysed using T-cell receptor beta sequencing. The CDR3 holds 12 amino acids from the cysteine to the phenylalanine. Just CDR3 DNA is preserved here, 36 bases in frame from base 1. CDR1 is given as MDHEN and CDR2 as SYDVKM, both from the germline V gene. V is clipped by 5 bases and J by 12 bases, and the sequence between their germline boundaries is 11 bases long. Sequenced sample: tumor tissue. This clonotype originated in a female donor with papillary thyroid cancer or a benign thyroid nodule (not recorded which). Some clones in this sample may be carry-over from other donors' samples. The chain employs TRBV28 and TRBJ1-6, and perhaps TRBD1 as D gene, on 5 matching bases. Read as DNA, the sequence is TGTGCCAGCAGTCCCCCGAGGGGACCCCTCCACTTT. The translation is CASSPPRGPLHF.